This TCR beta chain derives from a study of blood T cell repertoires in COVID-19. This clone occurred once. Per germline, CDR1 MNHEY and CDR2 SMNVEV (reference sequence). This CDR3 is built from 14 residues. Trimming took 6 bases from V and 6 from J; bases not matched to a gene: 6. Produced via immunoSEQ multiplex PCR; TCRdb's table is partial and in-frame only. The table includes a few hundred thousand clones, about 83% detected once. The chain links TRBV27 to TRBJ2-1, with 9 bases identical to TRBD1. Specimen: PBMCs or T cells enriched from blood (not recorded which). The clonotype was recovered from a woman aged 40 to 49 who had recovered from COVID-19. The CDR3 nucleotides read TGTGCCAGCAGCGGGACAGGGAGGGGCAATGAGCAGTTCTTC. As protein: CASSGTGRGNEQFF.